This T cell receptor (beta chain) was identified during a study of neurological immune-mediated disorders. CDR1 and CDR2 from the germline V gene are SGHTA and FQGNSA. The CDR3 runs to 15 residues. V trimming: 5 bases; J trimming: 4 bases; junction bases outside the gene matches: 4. TCRdb called the 5' RACE reads again in MiXCR, with one record for every CDR3 protein. The sample yields some 70,000 distinct CDR3 sequences, around 3.1% seen once. This clonotype was detected many times. The receptor comes from a man aged 40-55 years with multiple sclerosis. The chain combines TRBV7-2 with TRBJ2-3; 12 bases are shared with TRBD1. Input material: PBMCs. The CDR3 here is CASSPGTGGADTQYF. The CDR3 DNA reads TGTGCCAGCAGCCCGGGGACAGGGGGCGCAGATACGCAGTATTTT.